This TCR beta chain was documented in a study of post-analysis software for immune sequencing data. General observations from the study: With TRBV5-6, TRBV5-1 and TRBV20-1 included, about five TRBV segments were more frequent in patients than in controls. F measure showed strong co-clustering of same-batch samples.

Germline CDR1 is LGHNA and CDR2 is YNFKEQ. This CDR3 is built from 17 residues. V shed 4 bases and J 8 bases; nucleotides not matched to a gene: 14. This clonotype was found a few times. Its specificity is not known. The library was made from cDNA and included unique molecular identifiers. Yield was around 500,000 cDNA molecules from roughly 1 to 10 million T cells. TCRdb used MiXCR to reprocess the PCR reads, holding one entry per CDR3 protein. The table shows roughly 670,000 distinct CDR3 sequences, with approximately 59% occurring only once. The genes are TRBV4-2 and TRBJ2-1, with 10 positions matching TRBD2. The specimen sequenced was blood. This clonotype was sampled from a girl aged 2-9 years with multiple sclerosis. CDR3 DNA: TGTGCCAGCAGCCGGGGGGAGCGGGGGGGCCCTGTGGATGAGCAGTTCTTC. It encodes CASSRGERGGPVDEQFF.